This T cell receptor (beta chain) was recorded in a study of blood T cell repertoires in COVID-19. TCRdb keeps only in-frame clones here, not all; method: immunoSEQ multiplex PCR. The top ten hold 3% to 3.5% of the sample, which has 130,000 to 150,000 clones, around 87% seen once. The CDR3 is 14 amino acids. Germline CDR1 reads MNHNS; CDR2 reads SASEGT. V was clipped by 2 bases and J by 4 bases, with 11 bases between them. The rearrangement links TRBV6-1 to TRBJ2-5; D is undetermined. Source material: peripheral blood. The sequence was collected from a woman aged 55-69 years with active COVID-19. The chain's CDR3 is CASSEWAGLETQYF. The CDR3 DNA reads as TGTGCCAGCAGTGAATGGGCAGGCCTAGAGACCCAGTACTTC.